Presented here are 28 T cell receptor beta chains from one specimen sequenced in a study of blood T cell repertoires in COVID-19. This table comes from immunoSEQ multiplex PCR, and its TCRdb copy is limited to in-frame clones, with some not included. The data show nearly 45,000 clones, approximately 87% seen once. The sequencing sample was made of peripheral blood. Receptors were obtained from a man aged 35-49 years with COVID-19, enrolled during active disease.

The rearrangement links TRBV19 to TRBJ2-3, with TRBD2 matching over 13 bases. Germline CDR1 and CDR2: LNHDA and SQIVND (reference sequence). This CDR3 comprises 18 residues. V shed 10 bases, J shed 1 base, and the junction held 14 bases outside the gene matches. The CDR3 protein is CAIPPRGLAGKGTDTQYF. The CDR3 DNA is TGTGCCATTCCCCCGAGGGGACTAGCGGGGAAAGGCACAGATACGCAGTATTTT.

The V gene is TRBV19, the J gene TRBJ1-5, with D unclear. The CDR3 runs 14 residues. In germline, CDR1 is LNHDA, CDR2 SQIVND (reference sequence). V lost 6 bases to trimming and J lost 1 base, with 10 bases between them. The CDR3 is CASSHKRSNQPQHF. In nucleotides, the CDR3 is TGTGCCAGTAGCCATAAGAGAAGCAATCAGCCCCAGCATTTT.

V is TRBV6-2 or TRBV6-3 and J is TRBJ1-5; D may be TRBD1 (5 bases). The CDR3 is 14 amino acids. In germline, CDR1 is MNHEY, CDR2 SVGEGT. V dropped 5 bases and J dropped 7 bases, with 15 bases sitting between them. The CDR3 DNA sequence: TGTGCCAGCAGTGTTTTTAGGGGCCGGCAGCCCCAGCATTTT. It yields the protein CASSVFRGRQPQHF.

This chain connects TRBV28 to TRBJ1-3; D is uncertain. CDR3 length: 15 residues. Germline values: CDR1 MDHEN, CDR2 SYDVKM. V lost 1 base and J 3 bases, leaving 10 bases between the germline ends. The CDR3 spells CASSLSAGRGNTIYF. The CDR3 DNA sequence: TGTGCCAGCAGTTTATCGGCAGGTCGTGGAAACACCATATATTTT.

This clone has only a few counts. This chain connects TRBV30 to TRBJ1-6; D not certain. Germline values: CDR1 GTSNPN, CDR2 SVGIG (reference sequence). The CDR3 is made up of 12 amino acids. The ends were cut back, 1 base at V and 6 bases at J, with 4 bases in the middle. The CDR3 reads CAWSDSNSPLHF. DNA of the CDR3: TGTGCCTGGAGTGACAGTAATTCACCCCTCCACTTT.

This clone was seen just once. CDR3 in DNA: TGTGCCTGGGGACAGGGGGTCGAGCAGTTCTTC. Encoded protein: CAWGQGVEQFF. The V call is TRBV30, the J call TRBJ2-1; 10 bases line up with TRBD1. Unmatched junction bases numbered 2, after V lost 5 bases and J lost 10 bases. The CDR3 runs 11 residues. From germline, CDR1 is GTSNPN and CDR2 SVGIG (reference sequence). Full variable domain (rest looked up from reference TRBV30 and TRBJ2-1): SQTIHQWPATLVQPVGSPLSLECTVEGTSNPNLYWYRQAAGRGLQLLFYSVGIGQISSEVPQNLSASRPQDRQFILSSKKLLLSDSGFYLCAWGQGVEQFFGPGTRLTVL.

The chain links TRBV28 to TRBJ2-7; D possibly corresponds to TRBD2 (6 bases). The CDR3 is 16 residues long. Per the germline V gene, CDR1 is MDHEN and CDR2 is SYDVKM. Trimming took off 3 bases at V and 3 bases at J, with 18 bases between the two ends. Written as DNA, the CDR3 is TGTGCCAGCAGTTTCGAGGGGAACCCGCGGGGCTACGAGCAGTACTTC. As protein: CASSFEGNPRGYEQYF.

Only a few counts were recorded for this clone. The V call is TRBV11-2, the J call TRBJ2-7; D is unclear. CDR1 and CDR2 (germline): SGHAT, FQNNGV. The CDR3 spans 13 residues. Trimming pared 4 bases from V and 6 bases from J, leaving 13 bases between. CDR3 coding DNA: TGTGCCAGCAGCTCTCAACCTAGTTCCGAGCAGTACTTC. This encodes CASSSQPSSEQYF.

The rearrangement joins TRBV5-6 to TRBJ2-7; D might be TRBD1 (5 bases). There are 17 residues in the CDR3. V lost 3 bases to trimming and J lost 7 bases, with 26 bases between them. In germline, CDR1 is SGHDT, CDR2 YYEEEE. CDR3 loop: CASSSYRYEAPTDEQYF. As DNA, the CDR3 is TGTGCCAGCAGCTCCTACAGGTACGAGGCCCCGACGGATGAGCAGTACTTC.

The chain has TRBV27 and TRBJ2-5; 15 nucleotides line up with TRBD2. CDR1 and CDR2 from the germline V gene are MNHEY and SMNVEV (reference sequence). Unmatched junction bases numbered 8, after V lost 6 bases and J lost 3 bases. The CDR3 extends over 17 amino acids. For the CDR3, the DNA is TGTGCCAGCAGCTCCGGGACTAGCGGGGGGCCCGAAGAGACCCAGTACTTC. It codes for CASSSGTSGGPEETQYF.

This clone was detected only a few times. CDR3 in DNA: TGTGCCAGCAGCTTACAACGGACAGGGAGGACTGAAGCTTTCTTT. Encoded protein: CASSLQRTGRTEAFF. This chain uses TRBV7-8 with TRBJ1-1; 8 nucleotides align to TRBD1. Germline CDR1 reads SGHVS; CDR2 reads FQNEAQ. V shed 2 bases and J 5 bases; nucleotides not matched to a gene: 7. This CDR3 spans 15 amino acids.

This clone came up a few times. The CDR3 DNA follows: TGCGCCAGCAGCCTGCTAGCGGGAGGATTCTCCTACGAGCAGTACTTC. This encodes CASSLLAGGFSYEQYF. The chain uses TRBV4-1 and TRBJ2-7, with 11 bases that match TRBD2. The length of the CDR3 is 16 residues. Germline trimming cut 4 bases from V and 0 bases from J; bases unmatched to any gene: 5. Germline V gene sequence: CDR1 MGHRA, CDR2 YSYEKL.

V usage is TRBV3-1 (or the pseudogene TRBV3-2) and J usage is TRBJ2-7; 11 bases agree with TRBD2. The CDR3 covers 17 residues. CDR1 and CDR2 from the germline V gene are LGHDT and YNNKEL (reference sequence). V shed 0 bases and J 8 bases; nucleotides not matched to a gene: 12. CDR3 nucleotide sequence: TGTGCCAGCAGCCAAGAGGTTTTTAGCGGGGGGGCTTCTAAGCAGTACTTC. It specifies CASSQEVFSGGASKQYF.

The V gene is TRBV7-9, the J gene TRBJ2-1; D may be TRBD2 (5 bases). V dropped 2 bases and J dropped 5 bases, with 10 bases sitting between them. The V gene's germline CDR1 is SEHNR and CDR2 FQNEAQ (reference sequence). This CDR3 is built from 14 residues. The CDR3 nucleotides are TGTGCCAGCAGCTTAAAAGGACTCCACAATGAGCAGTTCTTC. It yields the protein CASSLKGLHNEQFF.

The chain carries TRBV19 and TRBJ2-1, with TRBD1 matching 7 bases. The V and J ends lost 5 bases and 0 bases, in that order; junction bases with no gene match: 4. In germline, CDR1 is LNHDA, CDR2 SQIVND (reference sequence). CDR3 length: 15 amino acids. CDR3 nucleotides: TGTGCCAGTAGTCCGACAGGGAGCTCCTACAATGAGCAGTTCTTC. This codes for CASSPTGSSYNEQFF.

The chain couples TRBV5-1 to TRBJ1-1, with D unclear. Trimming removed 1 base at V and 4 bases at J, with 11 bases between. The CDR3 runs to 14 residues. Germline-derived CDR1 and CDR2 are SGHRS and YFSETQ. The CDR3 is CASSLRVEGTEAFF. CDR3 in DNA: TGCGCCAGCAGCTTGAGGGTGGAGGGCACTGAAGCTTTCTTT.

V usage is TRBV6-5 and J usage is TRBJ2-7, with 11 bases aligning to TRBD1. Germline assignment: CDR1 MNHEY and CDR2 SVGAGI. The V and J ends lost 6 bases and 4 bases, in that order; junction bases with no gene match: 5. The CDR3 runs to 14 residues. The CDR3 sequence is CASRGTGGMYEQYF. The CDR3 DNA is TGTGCCAGCAGGGGGACAGGGGGAATGTACGAGCAGTACTTC.

The chain couples TRBV5-4 to TRBJ2-7; TRBD1 is a possible D gene (6 bases). The germline CDR1 and CDR2 sequences are SGHNT and YYREEE (reference sequence). This CDR3 is built from 14 residues. Trimming shortened V by 0 bases and J by 2 bases, and 9 bases separated the two germline ends. CDR3 sequence (DNA): TGTGCCAGCAGCTTGGGACAGGACCCCTACGAGCAGTACTTC. Residues: CASSLGQDPYEQYF. Full variable domain (missing parts from reference TRBV5-4 and TRBJ2-7): ETGVTQSPTHLIKTRGQQVTLRCSSQSGHNTVSWYQQALGQGPQFIFQYYREEENGRGNFPPRFSGLQFPNYSSELNVNALELDDSALYLCASSLGQDPYEQYFGPGTRLTVT.

The J gene is TRBJ1-1, the V gene TRBV7-9; D call uncertain. CDR1 SEHNR and CDR2 FQNEAQ come from the germline V gene (reference sequence). This CDR3 region has 15 residues. The V end was cut by 2 bases, the J end by 0 bases, with 10 bases between. The CDR3 nucleotides read TGTGCCAGCAGCTTATCAGGTCTCATGAACACTGAAGCTTTCTTT. Translation: CASSLSGLMNTEAFF.

This clone was seen only once. This chain links TRBV30 with TRBJ1-6, with 8 bases that match TRBD1. In germline, CDR1 is GTSNPN, CDR2 SVGIG (reference sequence). The CDR3 has 15 amino acids. Unmatched junction bases numbered 7, after V lost 0 bases and J lost 9 bases. The CDR3 DNA sequence: TGTGCCTGGAGTGTATCCCCAGGGGGCGTTTCACCCCTCCACTTT. Protein product: CAWSVSPGGVSPLHF.

The V gene is TRBV2, the J gene TRBJ1-5; the D gene is possibly TRBD1 (6 bases). In germline, CDR1 is SNHLY, CDR2 FYNNEI. The CDR3 totals 17 residues. V lost 4 bases and J lost 4, with 20 bases in between. The CDR3, as DNA: TGTGCCAGCAGTGGGGTCAGGGGATGGAGTGGTAATCAGCCCCAGCATTTT. Translated: CASSGVRGWSGNQPQHF. Together with reference TRBV2 and TRBJ1-5, the CDR3 gives the full variable domain: EPEVTQTPSHQVTQMGQEVILRCVPISNHLYFYWYRQILGQKVEFLVSFYNNEISEKSEIFDDQFSVERPDGSNFTLKIRSTKLEDSAMYFCASSGVRGWSGNQPQHFGDGTRLSIL.

The chain has TRBV3-1 (or the pseudogene TRBV3-2) and TRBJ2-5; maybe TRBD1 (6 bases). This CDR3 region has 14 residues. Germline lookup yields CDR1 LGHDT and CDR2 YNNKEL (reference sequence). V was shortened by 1 base and J by 7 bases, with 13 bases between the two germline ends. As DNA, the CDR3 is TGTGCCAGCAGCCAAGCGGCAGGGGTAGGGACCCAGTACTTC. Protein: CASSQAAGVGTQYF.

V usage is TRBV2 and J usage is TRBJ2-7, with a tentative D call TRBD2 (6 bases). The germline V and J ends were trimmed by 3 bases and 0 bases, with 15 bases remaining between them. Germline V lookup: CDR1 SNHLY, CDR2 FYNNEI. This CDR3 region has 16 residues. The CDR3 DNA reads as TGTGCCAGCAGTGAGTGGGGGACTTCCCTCTCCTACGAGCAGTACTTC. Encoded protein: CASSEWGTSLSYEQYF.

DNA for the CDR3: TGTGCCAGCAGCAAATCAACTCGGTGGGCCAAAAACATTCAGTACTTC. This sequence encodes CASSKSTRWAKNIQYF. The chain has TRBV21-1 and TRBJ2-4; the table's D call, TRBD2, was not checked against the DNA. TRBV21-1 is described as a pseudogene. The CDR3 spans 16 residues.

The chain uses TRBV10-2 and TRBJ1-3; no definite D call. The V and J ends lost 8 bases and 2 bases respectively, with 4 bases between them. There are 11 residues in the CDR3. Per germline, CDR1 WSHSY and CDR2 SAAADI. The CDR3 DNA sequence: TGCGCCAGCGCGCCTGGAAACACCATATATTTT. This gives the protein CASAPGNTIYF.

The chain couples TRBV29-1 to TRBJ1-1; possible D gene TRBD1, 6 bases. CDR1 is SQVTM, CDR2 ANQGSEA, per germline. Trimming stripped 6 bases from V and 6 bases from J, with 11 bases between. There are 11 residues in the CDR3. In DNA form, the CDR3 reads TGCAGCGTCGCACAGGGATCTGAAGCTTTCTTT. The encoded protein is CSVAQGSEAFF.

The chain couples TRBV25-1 to TRBJ1-2; TRBD1 might be the D (6 bases). V gave up 4 bases and J gave up 9 bases, with 9 bases separating them. Germline V gives CDR1 MGHDK, CDR2 SYGVNS. The CDR3 runs to 11 residues. The CDR3: CASSGTGSYTF. The CDR3 DNA reads as TGTGCCAGCAGTGGAACAGGGAGCTACACCTTC.

This chain connects TRBV4-1 to TRBJ2-3; 9 nucleotides line up with TRBD2. Germline loops: CDR1 MGHRA, CDR2 YSYEKL. The CDR3 sequence is 16 residues long. J gave up 2 bases and V 4 bases, and 7 bases lay outside the gene matches. The CDR3 protein is CASSPTTSGFTDTQYF. The CDR3 DNA is TGCGCCAGCAGCCCCACGACTAGCGGATTCACAGATACGCAGTATTTT.